This TCR beta chain was recovered during a study of cytomegalovirus exposure and HLA in healthy donors (TCRdb year 2017). About the full investigation: An earlier analysis of approximately 600 of the donors reported more than 250 Gb of sequence data and 120 million or so unique TCR beta sequences from 150 million to 200 million T cells. All discovery cohort repertoires had been generated on a single sequencing platform. Besides the first cohort of approximately 670 subjects, a separate validation cohort made up of over 95 different subjects was used. The T cell repertoires of 670 or so subjects were profiled by immunosequencing and related to cytomegalovirus serostatus. Typing coverage differed by locus: A, B, C, DRB1 and DQB1 were typed in roughly 620-630 donors, DQA1 in approximately 520, DPA1 in 600 to 610, and DPB1 in 400 to 490. The later analysis used no new phenotypic data to find candidate immune exposures, relying instead on TCR beta sequences and their occurrence across donors. Five DR-DQ haplotypes were handled as single units for association and clustering because linkage in the cohort was strong. A later genetic analysis used genome-wide SNP genotypes for about 60% of the roughly 670 donors, treating that subset as a discovery cohort. The aim of the study was to test whether cataloging public T cell receptors could identify signatures of past pathogen exposure. Both class I and class II loci were covered by HLA typing, at four-digit resolution. A later analysis re-analyzed previously published TCR beta repertoires from roughly 690 donors and added high-resolution HLA genotyping to study TCR occurrence patterns. An early release covering over 500 HLA-typed donors comprised approximately 290 gigabases of sequencing data and approximately 85 million unique TCR sequences. The genetic ancestry cluster associated with self-reported Caucasian donors included 81% of the approximately 430 genotyped donors. In an earlier analysis of 587 of the donors, high-throughput TCR beta sequencing was used to judge whether each TCR beta V gene segment behaved as functional or pseudogenic. Among about 410 genotyped donors of the cohort, an average of roughly 230,000 unique TCR beta nucleotide sequences was sequenced per donor, of which 15% to 20% were non-productive. To predict cytomegalovirus infection status, the study brought together high-throughput TCR immunosequencing, statistical association of individual TCRs with disease status, and machine learning. Alongside the repertoire data, information on donor age, sex, ethnicity and CMV serostatus was compiled. Summary of the overall study and its limitations: In both the original and validation cohorts, the classifier was reported to diagnose cytomegalovirus status with high specificity and sensitivity. In a later genetic analysis, fewer N-insertions in productive TCRs were reported among donors in an Asian-associated ancestry cluster than the roughly 670-donor mean. Linkage disequilibrium might explain the correlated functional status among segregating V segments, but an unknown experimental factor could not be ruled out. Several of the top co-occurrence clusters appeared to be linked to parvovirus B19, influenza, CMV and Epstein-Barr virus, according to a later analysis. According to a later analysis, TCR association rates differed among HLA loci, with DRB1 alleles showing the most associated TCRs and HLA-C alleles showing the fewest. According to the authors, the approach could potentially be generalized to other disease states and immunological phenotypes. Assigning TCR associations to individual alleles was difficult when HLA alleles, especially DR and DQ, strongly co-occurred. The cohort was sequenced for TCR beta chains only, and without alpha or paired-chain data the features that could be detected were limited. A later analysis associated around 16,000 TCR beta sequences with specific HLA alleles at a false discovery rate of 0.05. Some IMGT-functional V segments, including TRBV6-2 and TRBV6-3, could not be told apart with the 87-base-pair reads, so those segments were excluded. A later genetic analysis associated a missense DCLRE1C variant with V-gene and J-gene trimming of TCR beta chains, and an independent cohort replicated the association. Most CMV-associated TCR beta chains appeared to be HLA-restricted in a later analysis, and the HLA associations seemed to be driven largely by CMV exposure. A few of the identified cytomegalovirus-associated TCR beta chains were confirmed in vitro to be specific for cytomegalovirus antigens. CMV serostatus was the only immune exposure information available for the cohort. In an earlier analysis of 587 of the donors, most TCR beta V segments appeared in productive rearrangements about 87% or about 30% of the time, broadly matching IMGT annotations. Because counts were too low, seventeen rarely observed V segments, including chromosome 9 orphons, were excluded from the earlier analysis of around 590 of the donors. A further reported finding was that TCR beta sequences accurately predicted the HLA-A and HLA-B alleles for most subjects in the first cohort. Most TCR sequences were seen in very few donors, while some public TCRs were found in many individuals. In the study, approximately 150 TCR beta chains were listed as associated with cytomegalovirus. A later analysis found that HLA-associated TCR beta chains were more clonally expanded and had lower generation probabilities than equally common non-associated chains. Because HLA typing was missing for some donors at each locus, association tests included only the typed subset. Presence/absence analyses assumed roughly uniform sequencing depth across donors, an assumption that may not hold. A cluster of highly shared sequence variants was judged likely to be a technical artifact of the sequencing pipeline.

Comments on this clone: Its binding antigen is unknown. No clone much larger than this one lies a single base away; base qualities are absent.

In total, around 600 healthy bone marrow donors made up the cohort. All cohort members were sampled while nominally healthy, although unrecorded immune exposures were likely present. The donor tested CMV seronegative and was one of the 352 seronegative cohort members. A peripheral blood sample was provided by each donor, and peripheral blood mononuclear cells were used for TCR beta sequencing. The Qiagen DNeasy Blood Extraction Kit was used to extract genomic DNA from the blood cell samples. The junction shows trimming of 2 bases on V and 0 bases on J, plus 7 bases between the germline ends. CDR1 and CDR2 (GTSNPN, SVGIG) derive from the germline V gene (reference sequence). The CDR3 covers 14 residues, taking in both the cysteine and the phenylalanine. Of all the DNA, just the CDR3 is kept, 42 bases in frame from base 1. Library method: the immunoSEQ multiplex PCR assay. For the multiplex PCR, a mixture combining 60 forward primers for TCR Vbeta segments and 13 reverse primers for TCR Jbeta segments was used. The CDR3 region of rearranged TCR beta genes was amplified from genomic DNA by a multiplex PCR assay. The amplified TCR beta libraries were sequenced on the Illumina HiSeq System as 87-base-pair reads. The original methods were these. A later analysis tallied tens of millions of unique TCR beta chains across the 666 repertoires, and some 12 million of those chains were shared by two or more donors. Raw reads were error-corrected and collapsed into unique sequences with a nearest-neighbor algorithm that merged closely related sequences to remove PCR and sequencing errors. To assign V, D and J gene segments, CDR3 sequences were aligned to IMGT reference sequences. Each retained sequence needed at least a six-nucleotide match to both a V gene segment and a J gene segment. Rearrangements were classified as productive when the CDR3 lacked stop codons and remained in frame with V and J, and all other rearrangements were classified as non-productive. CDR3 was defined according to IMGT convention as the region running from the second conserved V-encoded cysteine to the conserved J-encoded phenylalanine. The earlier analysis of about 500 of the donors excluded sequences that lacked an unambiguous match to a single V gene segment. In an earlier analysis of some 590 of the donors, a V segment was called functional when productive rearrangements were above 56.7%, and segregating when the standard deviation between donors exceeded 5%. A statistical classification framework was built to diagnose cytomegalovirus status from the catalog of TCR beta chain sequences. In a later analysis, TCR nucleotide sequences were compared against IMGT/GENE-DB human TR gene sequences so that V and J genes could be assigned. The TCRdist pipeline was used in a later analysis to assign CDR3 sequences and most-parsimonious VDJ recombination scenarios. In a later analysis, each TCR beta chain was defined by its CDR3 amino acid sequence together with its V-gene family, and reads without a unique V-gene family were excluded. To address suspected cross-contamination and a sequencing artifact, a later analysis removed several hundred highly shared, low-generation-probability nucleotide sequences. In a later analysis, a clonal expansion index was calculated for each public chain from normalized within-repertoire ranks of inferred template counts. A later analysis computed generation probabilities with a VDJ recombination model fitted to out-of-frame rearrangements, and checked the results against IGoR. In a later analysis, TCR-TCR, TCR-HLA and TCR-CMV co-occurrence was scored with hypergeometric tests, and a repertoire-size bias correction was applied to TCR pairs. In a later analysis, false discovery rates were estimated by permuting HLA or CMV assignments 20 times. A later analysis grouped co-occurring TCRs with DBSCAN, adding TCRdist sequence similarity when clustering within HLA-allele-positive subsets. Repertoires with fewer than 30,000 or more than 120,000 public chains, plus five repertoires with anomalous nucleotide sharing, were excluded from co-occurrence clustering. Held by TCRdb, this immuneACCESS table contains in-frame sequences only and omits some clones. Under half of the omission traces to an unresolved V gene where checked; the cause of the rest is unknown. The DNA gave D and trimming, while V, J and clone size come from that table. The sample contains 120,000 or so clones, about 85% of them found a single time. The top ten clones comprise over 0.2% of the sample.

The clonotype comes from a man aged 45 to 65 in good health and CMV-seronegative. Input material: PBMCs. The chain was built from TRBV30 and TRBJ1-4; the D region possibly corresponds to TRBD1 (6 bases align). The nucleotide sequence reads as follows: TGTGCCTGGAGTAAGGGGGCAACTAATGAAAAACTGTTTTTT. This translates into CAWSKGATNEKLFF.